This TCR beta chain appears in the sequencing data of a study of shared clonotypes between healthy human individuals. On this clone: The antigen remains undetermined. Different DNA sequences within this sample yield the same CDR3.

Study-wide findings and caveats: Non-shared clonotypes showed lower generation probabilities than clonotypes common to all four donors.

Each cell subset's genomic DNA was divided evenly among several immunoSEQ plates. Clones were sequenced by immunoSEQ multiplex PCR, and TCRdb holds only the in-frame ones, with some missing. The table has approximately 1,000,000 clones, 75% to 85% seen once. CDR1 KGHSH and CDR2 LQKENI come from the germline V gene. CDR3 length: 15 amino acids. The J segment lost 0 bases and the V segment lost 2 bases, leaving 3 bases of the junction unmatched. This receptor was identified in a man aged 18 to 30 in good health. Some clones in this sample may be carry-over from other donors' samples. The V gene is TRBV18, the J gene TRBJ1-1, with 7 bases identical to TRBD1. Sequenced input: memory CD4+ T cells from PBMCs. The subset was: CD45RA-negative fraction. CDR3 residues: CASSPLTGLNTEAFF. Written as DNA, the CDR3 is TGTGCCAGCTCACCATTGACAGGGCTGAACACTGAAGCTTTCTTT.